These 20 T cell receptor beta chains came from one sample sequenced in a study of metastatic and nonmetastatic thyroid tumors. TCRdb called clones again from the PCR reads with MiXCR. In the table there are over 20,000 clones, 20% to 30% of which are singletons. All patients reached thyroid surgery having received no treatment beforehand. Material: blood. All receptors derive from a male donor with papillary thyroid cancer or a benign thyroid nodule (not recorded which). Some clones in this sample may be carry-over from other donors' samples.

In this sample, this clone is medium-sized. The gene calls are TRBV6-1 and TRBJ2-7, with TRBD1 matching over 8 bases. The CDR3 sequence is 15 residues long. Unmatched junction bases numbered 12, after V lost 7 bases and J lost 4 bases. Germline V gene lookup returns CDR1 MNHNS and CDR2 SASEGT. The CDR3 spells CASKEGRQGRYEQYF. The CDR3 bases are TGTGCCAGCAAAGAAGGTCGACAGGGGAGATACGAGCAGTACTTC.

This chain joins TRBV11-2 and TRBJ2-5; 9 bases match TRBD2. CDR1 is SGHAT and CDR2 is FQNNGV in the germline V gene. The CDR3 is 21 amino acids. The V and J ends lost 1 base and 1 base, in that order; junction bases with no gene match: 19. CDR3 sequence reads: CASSLGVWFIPGTSCQETQYF. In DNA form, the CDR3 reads TGTGCCAGCAGCTTAGGGGTCTGGTTCATCCCCGGGACTAGCTGCCAAGAGACCCAGTACTTC.

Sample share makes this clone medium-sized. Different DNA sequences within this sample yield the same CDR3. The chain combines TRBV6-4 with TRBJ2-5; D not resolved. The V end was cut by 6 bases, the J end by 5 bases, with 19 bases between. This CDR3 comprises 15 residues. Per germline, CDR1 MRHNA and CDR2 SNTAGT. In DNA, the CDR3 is TGTGCCAGCAGGGAGCCCTTCAGAGTGAAGGAGACCCAGTACTTC. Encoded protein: CASREPFRVKETQYF.

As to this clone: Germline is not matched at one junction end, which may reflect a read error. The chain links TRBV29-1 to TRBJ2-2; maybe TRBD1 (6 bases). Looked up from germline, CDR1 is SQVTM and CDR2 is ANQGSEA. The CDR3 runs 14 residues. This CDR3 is CSVPTGPYPGELLF. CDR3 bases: TGCAGCGTTCCCACAGGGCCGTACCCCGGGGAGCTGTTGTTT.

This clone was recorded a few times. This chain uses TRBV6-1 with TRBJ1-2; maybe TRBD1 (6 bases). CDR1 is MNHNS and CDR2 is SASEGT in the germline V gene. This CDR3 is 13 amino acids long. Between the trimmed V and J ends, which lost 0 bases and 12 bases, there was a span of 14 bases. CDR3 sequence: CASSEADRSPHTF. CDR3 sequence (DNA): TGTGCCAGCAGTGAAGCCGACAGGTCACCCCACACCTTC.

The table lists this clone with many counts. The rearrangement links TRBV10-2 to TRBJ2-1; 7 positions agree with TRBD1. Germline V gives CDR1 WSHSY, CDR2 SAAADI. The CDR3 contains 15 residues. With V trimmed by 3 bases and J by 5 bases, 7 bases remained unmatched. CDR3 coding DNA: TGCGCCAGCAGTGACCCAGGACAGGCGAACAATGAGCAGTTCTTC. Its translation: CASSDPGQANNEQFF.

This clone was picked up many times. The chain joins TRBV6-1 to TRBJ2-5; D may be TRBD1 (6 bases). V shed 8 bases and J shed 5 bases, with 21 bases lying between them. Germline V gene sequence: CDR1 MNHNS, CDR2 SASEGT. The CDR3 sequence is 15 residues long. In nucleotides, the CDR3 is TGTGCCAGCGTCCCCGGCTGGGGGCCGGGGGAGACCCAGTACTTC. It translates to CASVPGWGPGETQYF.

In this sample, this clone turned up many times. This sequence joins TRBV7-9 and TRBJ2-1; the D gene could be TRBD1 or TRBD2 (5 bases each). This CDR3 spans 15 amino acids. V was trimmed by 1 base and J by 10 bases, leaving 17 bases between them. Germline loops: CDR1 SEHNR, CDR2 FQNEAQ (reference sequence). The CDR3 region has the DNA TGTGCCAGCAGCTTAGTCTCCTCCGGGGCAATCGAGCAGTTCTTC. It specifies CASSLVSSGAIEQFF.

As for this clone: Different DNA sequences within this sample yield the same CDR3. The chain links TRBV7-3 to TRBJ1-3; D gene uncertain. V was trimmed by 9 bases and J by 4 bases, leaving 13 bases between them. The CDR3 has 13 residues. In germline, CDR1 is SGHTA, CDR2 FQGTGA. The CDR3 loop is CASRAGSGNTIYF. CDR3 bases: TGTGCCAGTAGGGCTGGATCCGGAAACACCATATATTTT.

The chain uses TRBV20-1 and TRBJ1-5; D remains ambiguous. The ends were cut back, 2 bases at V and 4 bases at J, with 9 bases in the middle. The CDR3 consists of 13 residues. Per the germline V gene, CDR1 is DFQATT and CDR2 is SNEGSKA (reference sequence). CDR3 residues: CSARNSENQPQHF. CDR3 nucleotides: TGCAGTGCTAGAAACAGCGAAAATCAGCCCCAGCATTTT.

The CDR3 DNA sequence: TGTGCCAGCCGCCCCGGGACTAGTATCGCAGATACGCAGTATTTT. Its translation is CASRPGTSIADTQYF. J is TRBJ2-3 and V is TRBV6-4, with 8 bases that match TRBD2. J lost 4 bases, V lost 8 bases, and 11 bases had no gene match. Germline assignment: CDR1 MRHNA and CDR2 SNTAGT. The CDR3 totals 15 residues.

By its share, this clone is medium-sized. The CDR3 DNA reads as TGTGCCAGCAGTCGCCGACTAGCGGGAGACCACGAGCAGTACTTC. Its protein product is CASSRRLAGDHEQYF. This chain connects TRBV7-2 to TRBJ2-7, with TRBD2 identical over 12 bases. After removal of 6 bases from V and 5 bases from J, the junction contained 8 bases not matched to a gene. CDR1 and CDR2 (germline): SGHTA, FQGNSA. The CDR3 covers 15 residues. Based on the CDR3 plus reference TRBV7-2 and TRBJ2-7, the full variable domain is GAGVSQSPSNKVTEKGKDVELRCDPISGHTALYWYRQSLGQGLEFLIYFQGNSAPDKSGLPSDRFSAERTGGSVSTLTIQRTQQEDSAVYLCASSRRLAGDHEQYFGPGTRLTVT.

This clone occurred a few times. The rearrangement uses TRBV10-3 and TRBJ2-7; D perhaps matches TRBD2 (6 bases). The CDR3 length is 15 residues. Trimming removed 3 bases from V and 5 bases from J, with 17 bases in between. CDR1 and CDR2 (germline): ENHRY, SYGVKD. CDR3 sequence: CAISEAGGISHEQYF. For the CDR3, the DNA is TGTGCCATCAGTGAAGCTGGCGGGATATCCCACGAGCAGTACTTC.

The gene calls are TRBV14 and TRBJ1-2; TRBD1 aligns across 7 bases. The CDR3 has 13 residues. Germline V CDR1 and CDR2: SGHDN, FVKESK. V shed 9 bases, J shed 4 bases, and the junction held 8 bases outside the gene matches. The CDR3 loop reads CARTTGAVYGYTF. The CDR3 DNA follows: TGTGCCAGGACCACAGGGGCTGTCTATGGCTACACCTTC.

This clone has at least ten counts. The CDR3 DNA reads TGTGCCAGCAGCTTTGTGGAGGGAGTCAGGCAGCCCCAGCATTTT. Its protein product is CASSFVEGVRQPQHF. The rearrangement joins TRBV7-6 to TRBJ1-5; D ambiguous. V was cut by 3 bases and J by 7 bases, with 16 bases left in between. The CDR3 runs to 15 residues. Germline loops: CDR1 SGHVS, CDR2 FNYEAQ.

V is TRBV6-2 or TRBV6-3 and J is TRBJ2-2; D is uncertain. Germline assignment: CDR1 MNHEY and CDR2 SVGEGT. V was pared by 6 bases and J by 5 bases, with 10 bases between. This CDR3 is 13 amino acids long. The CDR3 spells CASSTLDTGELFF. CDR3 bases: TGTGCCAGCAGCACACTGGATACCGGGGAGCTGTTTTTT.

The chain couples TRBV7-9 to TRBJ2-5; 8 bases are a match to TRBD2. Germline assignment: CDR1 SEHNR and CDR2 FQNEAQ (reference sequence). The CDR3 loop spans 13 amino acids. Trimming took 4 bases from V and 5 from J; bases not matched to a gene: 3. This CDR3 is CASSSAGVETQYF. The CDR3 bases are TGTGCCAGCAGCTCAGCGGGAGTGGAGACCCAGTACTTC.

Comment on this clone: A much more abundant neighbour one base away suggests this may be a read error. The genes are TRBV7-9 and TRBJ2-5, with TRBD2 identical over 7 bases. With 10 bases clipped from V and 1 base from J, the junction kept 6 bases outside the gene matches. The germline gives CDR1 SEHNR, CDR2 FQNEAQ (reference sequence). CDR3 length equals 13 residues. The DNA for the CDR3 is TGTGCCATCCTGGCGGGGGTCCAAGAGACCCAGTACTTC. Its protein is CAILAGVQETQYF.

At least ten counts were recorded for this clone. DNA for the CDR3: TGTGCCAGCAGCCCTAGCGGCCAAGAGACCCAGTACTTC. This translates into CASSPSGQETQYF. V gene TRBV6-1 combines with J gene TRBJ2-5, with 7 bases aligning to TRBD2. This CDR3 region has 13 residues. Germline CDR1 MNHNS, CDR2 SASEGT. After removal of 6 bases from V and 1 base from J, the junction contained 2 bases not matched to a gene.

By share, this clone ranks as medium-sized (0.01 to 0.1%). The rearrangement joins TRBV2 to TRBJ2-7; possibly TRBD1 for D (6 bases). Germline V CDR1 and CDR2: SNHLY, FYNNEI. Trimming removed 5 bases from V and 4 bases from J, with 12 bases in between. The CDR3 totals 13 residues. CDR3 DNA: TGTGCCAGCAGTACAGGGTCGGCGTACGAGCAGTACTTC. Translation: CASSTGSAYEQYF.